Presented here are 26 T cell receptor beta chains from one specimen sequenced in a study of blood T cell repertoires in COVID-19. Clones were read by immunoSEQ multiplex PCR, and TCRdb kept only the in-frame ones, dropping some. The sample comprises under 95,000 clones, 85% to 90% of which are singletons, and roughly 5.4% rests with the top ten. Source material: peripheral blood. These receptors came from a man aged 40-49 years with acute or convalescent COVID-19.

The V gene is TRBV13, the J gene TRBJ1-1, with D unclear. V was shortened by 5 bases and J by 5 bases, with 12 bases between the two germline ends. There are 13 residues in the CDR3. Germline values: CDR1 PRHDT, CDR2 FYEKMQ (reference sequence). Here the CDR3 reads CASSPESGTEAFF. Here the CDR3 DNA reads TGTGCCAGCAGCCCAGAGAGCGGGACTGAAGCTTTCTTT.

The chain recombines TRBV6-5 with TRBJ2-2; D unclear. The CDR3 contains 12 residues. The V gene's germline CDR1 is MNHEY and CDR2 SVGAGI. Trimming shortened V by 6 bases and J by 4 bases, and 6 bases separated the two germline ends. For the CDR3, the DNA is TGTGCCAGCAGCGGTCGCACCGGGGAGCTGTTTTTT. Protein: CASSGRTGELFF.

This chain connects TRBV9 to TRBJ1-2, with a tentative D call TRBD1 (6 bases). Germline CDR1 is SGDLS and CDR2 is YYNGEE. The V and J ends lost 4 bases and 3 bases respectively, with 25 bases between them. This CDR3 contains 18 residues. CDR3 residues: CASSILPSRTVRDYGYTF. The CDR3 DNA sequence: TGTGCCAGCAGCATCCTCCCCTCGAGGACAGTTCGCGACTATGGCTACACCTTC.

V usage is TRBV6-5 and J usage is TRBJ1-6, with D hard to call. This CDR3 has 15 residues. Trimming removed 0 bases at V and 9 bases at J, with 12 bases between. Germline lookup yields CDR1 MNHEY and CDR2 SVGAGI. CDR3 region: CASSYSAGTPSPLHF. The CDR3 nucleotides read TGTGCCAGCAGTTACTCGGCAGGAACCCCTTCACCCCTCCACTTT.

The J gene is TRBJ1-6, the V gene TRBV30; weak D call: TRBD1 (5 bases). Deletions cut 3 bases from V and 13 bases from J, with 19 bases between. The CDR3 length is 14 residues. Per the germline V gene, CDR1 is GTSNPN and CDR2 is SVGIG (reference sequence). CDR3: CAWRVHLTGGPLHF. The CDR3 region has the DNA TGTGCCTGGAGGGTACATCTCACTGGGGGGCCCCTCCACTTT. Complete variable domain (other parts from reference TRBV30 and TRBJ1-6): SQTIHQWPATLVQPVGSPLSLECTVEGTSNPNLYWYRQAAGRGLQLLFYSVGIGQISSEVPQNLSASRPQDRQFILSSKKLLLSDSGFYLCAWRVHLTGGPLHFGNGTRLTVT.

V usage is TRBV11-2 and J usage is TRBJ2-7; D not certain. Per the germline V gene, CDR1 is SGHAT and CDR2 is FQNNGV. V lost 0 bases and J 7 bases, leaving 10 bases between the germline ends. There are 13 residues in the CDR3. CDR3 sequence: CASSLDPAQEQYF. DNA of the CDR3: TGTGCCAGCAGCTTAGATCCAGCGCAGGAGCAGTACTTC. Together with reference TRBV11-2 and TRBJ2-7, the CDR3 gives the full variable domain: EAGVAQSPRYKIIEKRQSVAFWCNPISGHATLYWYQQILGQGPKLLIQFQNNGVVDDSQLPKDRFSAERLKGVDSTLKIQPAKLEDSAVYLCASSLDPAQEQYFGPGTRLTVT.

On this clone: Within the sample, other DNA sequences also encode this same CDR3. The chain employs TRBV7-8 and TRBJ1-1; 8 bases are shared with TRBD1. From germline, CDR1 is SGHVS and CDR2 FQNEAQ. J gave up 2 bases and V 5 bases, and 10 bases lay outside the gene matches. This CDR3 contains 16 residues. The CDR3 nucleotides are TGTGCCAGCAGCCTAAGAGACAGGGGTTCAAACACTGAAGCTTTCTTT. Translating it yields CASSLRDRGSNTEAFF.

The chain employs TRBV5-1 and TRBJ2-3; 7 nucleotides line up with TRBD1. CDR1 is SGHRS, CDR2 YFSETQ, per germline. J was trimmed by 3 bases and V by 6 bases; bases with no gene match: 7. This CDR3 spans 14 amino acids. CDR3 nucleotide sequence: TGCGCCAGCACAGACAGGGACCCAACAGATACGCAGTATTTT. It codes for CASTDRDPTDTQYF.

The chain couples TRBV7-2 to TRBJ1-2, with no clear D. The CDR3 is made up of 14 amino acids. V was trimmed by 1 base and J by 4 bases, leaving 10 bases between them. Germline V lookup: CDR1 SGHTA, CDR2 FQGNSA. CDR3 sequence (DNA): TGTGCCAGCAGCTTAGGCGCGGCAAGCTATGGCTACACCTTC. Its translation is CASSLGAASYGYTF.

The V call is TRBV6-6, the J call TRBJ1-5, with D possibly matching TRBD1 (5 bases). CDR3 length equals 14 residues. With 3 bases removed from V and 4 bases from J, the gap between germline ends came to 10 bases. Germline V lookup: CDR1 MNHNY, CDR2 SVGAGI (reference sequence). In DNA, the CDR3 is TGTGCCAGCAGTTATGGGGGGGGGAATCAGCCCCAGCATTTT. Protein product: CASSYGGGNQPQHF.

The chain's CDR3 is CASSSQTLGKLFF. DNA for the CDR3: TGTGCCAGCTCATCCCAGACTTTAGGAAAACTGTTTTTT. The chain uses TRBV6-5 and TRBJ1-4; D remains ambiguous. CDR3 length: 13 residues. V lost 8 bases to trimming and J lost 10 bases, with 17 bases between them. Germline CDR1 MNHEY, CDR2 SVGAGI.

The chain employs TRBV5-1 and TRBJ2-3; 7 bases are a match to TRBD1. CDR3 size: 17 residues. From germline, CDR1 is SGHRS and CDR2 YFSETQ. V lost 0 bases, J lost 4 bases, and 11 bases stayed unmatched. DNA for the CDR3: TGCGCCAGCAGCTTGGGGGTCCGGGACAGCCTTTCAGATACGCAGTATTTT. Translated, it gives CASSLGVRDSLSDTQYF.

This clone was recorded only once. This chain connects TRBV6-5 to TRBJ2-1; D gene ambiguous. The V and J ends lost 7 bases and 2 bases respectively, with 6 bases between them. This CDR3 contains 12 residues. Germline V gene data show CDR1 as MNHEY and CDR2 as SVGAGI. The CDR3 reads CASMAAYNEQFF. Here the CDR3 DNA reads TGTGCCAGCATGGCGGCCTACAATGAGCAGTTCTTC.

This sequence joins TRBV5-5 and TRBJ2-1; TRBD1 might be the D (6 bases). Germline loops: CDR1 SGHKS, CDR2 YYEKEE (reference sequence). The V end lost 2 bases, the J end lost 6 bases, and 18 bases lay between the germline ends. The CDR3 has 16 amino acids. The DNA of the CDR3 is TGTGCCAGCAGCTTCCATTCCGCAGGGGTCATCAATGAGCAGTTCTTC. As protein: CASSFHSAGVINEQFF.

The chain joins TRBV3-1 (or the pseudogene TRBV3-2) to TRBJ1-2; TRBD1 might be the D (6 bases). Germline V gene data show CDR1 as LGHDT and CDR2 as YNNKEL (reference sequence). CDR3 length: 13 amino acids. V was clipped by 7 bases and J by 5 bases, with 14 bases between them. As DNA, the CDR3 is TGTGCCAGCACCCCAGGGGAGGGATATGGCTACACCTTC. Protein: CASTPGEGYGYTF.

The chain employs TRBV29-1 and TRBJ1-1, with D possibly matching TRBD1 (6 bases). Germline CDR1 SQVTM, CDR2 ANQGSEA. The CDR3 consists of 13 residues. The V gene lost 4 bases and the J gene lost 5 bases, with 14 bases spanning the gap. The CDR3 DNA reads TGCAGCGTTGTTTTGGGGCAGGGGACTGAAGCTTTCTTT. It specifies CSVVLGQGTEAFF.

The chain links TRBV4-2 to TRBJ1-3; 7 bases match TRBD1. V shed 5 bases and J 6 bases; nucleotides not matched to a gene: 10. Germline CDR1 is LGHNA and CDR2 is YNFKEQ. This CDR3 comprises 15 residues. CDR3 nucleotide sequence: TGTGCCAGCAGCAACACAGGGGAAGGAGTAAACACCATATATTTT. Protein product: CASSNTGEGVNTIYF.

The rearrangement joins TRBV27 to TRBJ2-1; TRBD2 matches at 10 bases. Germline CDR1 and CDR2: MNHEY and SMNVEV (reference sequence). The CDR3 totals 14 residues. The trim removed 11 bases at V and 1 base at J, leaving 5 bases unmatched. CDR3 residues: CAVAAGGSYNEQFF. For the CDR3, the DNA is TGTGCCGTCGCAGCGGGGGGGTCCTACAATGAGCAGTTCTTC.

The chain combines TRBV5-6 with TRBJ1-4; D unclear. Germline-derived CDR1 and CDR2 are SGHDT and YYEEEE. The CDR3 is 13 amino acids. Trimming took 7 bases from V and 1 from J, leaving 8 bases between them. The CDR3 region is CASQLGTNEKLFF. The CDR3 DNA reads as TGTGCCAGCCAGCTAGGAACTAATGAAAAACTGTTTTTT.

This sequence joins TRBV19 and TRBJ1-2; 12 nucleotides match TRBD1. The germline gives CDR1 LNHDA, CDR2 SQIVND (reference sequence). The CDR3 is 17 residues long. V gave up 10 bases and J gave up 7 bases; unmatched junction bases: 19. CDR3: CATLGLGTGGALGGYTF. The CDR3, as DNA: TGTGCCACCCTGGGTCTCGGGACAGGGGGCGCCTTGGGTGGCTACACCTTC.

The V call is TRBV3-1 (or the pseudogene TRBV3-2), the J call TRBJ2-4; D might be TRBD2 (6 bases). The V gene lost 6 bases and the J gene lost 0 bases, with 9 bases spanning the gap. From germline, CDR1 is LGHDT and CDR2 YNNKEL (reference sequence). The CDR3 covers 14 residues. The CDR3 nucleotides are TGTGCCAGCAGACTGGGACTAGCCAAAAACATTCAGTACTTC. Its translation: CASRLGLAKNIQYF.

The chain combines TRBV5-1 with TRBJ1-1; 9 bases fit TRBD1. Germline loops: CDR1 SGHRS, CDR2 YFSETQ. Trimming at V came to 5 bases and at J to 3 bases, leaving 2 bases not matched to a gene. The CDR3 extends over 13 amino acids. The CDR3 nucleotides are TGCGCCAGCAGTTGGACAGGGGACACTGAAGCTTTCTTT. It is translated as CASSWTGDTEAFF.

This clone was observed a handful of times. The chain carries TRBV7-2 and TRBJ2-7, with D possibly TRBD2 on 6 matching bases. This CDR3 is 18 amino acids long. Germline CDR1 reads SGHTA; CDR2 reads FQGNSA. The V and J ends lost 0 bases and 6 bases respectively, with 24 bases between them. The CDR3 coding sequence is TGTGCCAGCAGCTTAGCATTAGCGGTTCTTCTGGGCGGTTCCGAGCAGTACTTC. Protein: CASSLALAVLLGGSEQYF.

This clone was counted a single time. The V gene is TRBV5-1, the J gene TRBJ2-7, with TRBD1 identical over 8 bases. This CDR3 comprises 15 residues. Looked up from germline, CDR1 is SGHRS and CDR2 is YFSETQ. Trimming removed 4 bases from V and 5 bases from J; junction bases left unmatched: 11. CDR3 in DNA: TGCGCCAGCAGCCGGAGAGGGACAGGAGATGACGAGCAGTACTTC. Its protein is CASSRRGTGDDEQYF.

This clone showed up just once. The J gene is TRBJ2-1, the V gene TRBV24-1; D might be TRBD1 (6 bases). The germline V gene has CDR1 KGHDR and CDR2 SFDVKD. The V and J ends lost 3 bases and 4 bases respectively, with 12 bases between them. The CDR3 length is 15 residues. CDR3 coding DNA: TGTGCCACCAGTGATGCCGGGACACCTTACAATGAGCAGTTCTTC. Protein product: CATSDAGTPYNEQFF.

In this sample, this clone turned up a few times. The CDR3 here is CATQGQSNTEAFF. The DNA of the CDR3 is TGTGCCACCCAGGGACAGTCGAACACTGAAGCTTTCTTT. The gene calls are TRBV12-3 or TRBV12-4 and TRBJ1-1; 7 nucleotides agree with TRBD1. The V segment lost 10 bases and the J segment 1 base; nucleotides outside the gene matches: 6. The CDR3 has 13 residues.